The clone carrying this T cell receptor (beta chain) was seen just once. Its antigen is not identified. Germline loops: CDR1 KGHSH, CDR2 LQKENI. Trimming stripped 0 bases from V and 2 bases from J, with 13 bases between. The CDR3 spans 16 residues. On average around 100,000 T cells per donor were immunosequenced. The sample is drawn from a study of T cells in tuberculosis. Study-level points and caveats: Active tuberculosis alpha repertoires lay closer to GMM-specific TCRs than controls'. GEM motif frequencies gave about 70% accuracy; the GMM repertoire gave about 87%.

Generated by immunoSEQ multiplex PCR, the TCRdb table keeps only in-frame clones and is missing some. The sample carries 25,000 to 35,000 clones, less than 97% recorded once. The receptor comes from a donor aged 10-30 years with latent tuberculosis or without tuberculosis infection. Material: PBMCs. The chain is built from TRBV18 and TRBJ2-5, with D perhaps matching TRBD1 (6 bases). CDR3 residues: CASSPPARGSQETQYF. CDR3 DNA: TGTGCCAGCTCACCACCCGCAAGGGGGTCACAAGAGACCCAGTACTTC. Together with reference TRBV18 and TRBJ2-5, the CDR3 gives the full variable domain: NAGVMQNPRHLVRRRGQEARLRCSPMKGHSHVYWYRQLPEEGLKFMVYLQKENIIDESGMPKERFSAEFPKEGPSILRIQQVVRGDSAAYFCASSPPARGSQETQYFGPGTRLLVL.